These 2 T cell receptor beta chains were sequenced from one sample in a study of blood T cell repertoires in COVID-19. The table came from immunoSEQ multiplex PCR; TCRdb's copy has only in-frame clones and leaves some out. The data hold hundreds of thousands of clones, with 85% to 90% observed a single time. Sequencing was carried out using peripheral blood. The receptors derive from a woman aged 45-59 years with COVID-19, enrolled during active disease.

The chain couples TRBV27 to TRBJ2-1; D call uncertain. Trimming shortened V by 8 bases and J by 5 bases, and 10 bases separated the two germline ends. Germline CDR1 and CDR2: MNHEY and SMNVEV (reference sequence). The CDR3 length is 12 residues. The CDR3: CASGDLNNEQFF. DNA for the CDR3: TGTGCCAGCGGAGACTTAAACAATGAGCAGTTCTTC.

V gene TRBV9 combines with J gene TRBJ1-4; D perhaps matches TRBD1 (6 bases). V lost 4 bases, J lost 8 bases, and 15 bases lay in between. The V gene's germline CDR1 is SGDLS and CDR2 YYNGEE. This CDR3 comprises 14 residues. Written as DNA, the CDR3 is TGTGCCAGCAGCCCCGGGGGGCTTTTCGAAAAACTGTTTTTT. Residues: CASSPGGLFEKLFF. The entire variable domain, with the rest obtained from reference TRBV9 and TRBJ1-4, is as follows: DSGVTQTPKHLITATGQRVTLRCSPRSGDLSVYWYQQSLDQGLQFLIQYYNGEERAKGNILERFSAQQFPDLHSELNLSSLELGDSALYFCASSPGGLFEKLFFGSGTQLSVL.